This T cell receptor (beta chain) was documented in a study of neurological immune-mediated disorders. TCRdb reanalysed the 5' RACE reads using MiXCR and keeps one entry per CDR3 protein. The sample lists approximately 44,000 distinct CDR3 sequences, around 5.3% occurring once. The CDR3 has 16 residues. V shed 2 bases and J shed 3 bases, with 17 bases lying between them. Per germline, CDR1 DFQATT and CDR2 SNEGSKA (reference sequence). About this clonotype: A read error is possible here, since a much larger clone lies one base away.

Sequenced sample: CD4+ T cells from blood. The rearrangement joins TRBV20-1 to TRBJ1-5; D is perhaps TRBD1 (6 bases). The clonotype originates from a woman in her late teens or twenties with multiple sclerosis. The CDR3: CSARPPGAYNNQPQHF. Written as DNA, the CDR3 is TGCAGTGCTAGACCGCCGGGGGCCTATAACAATCAGCCCCAGCATTTT.